Listed here is a single T cell receptor (beta chain). Its cognate antigen is unknown. Unique molecular identifiers were present on the cDNA, which also gained a universal primer site by template switching. TCRdb ran MiXCR on the 5' RACE reads and lists one entry per CDR3 protein. The table records about 1.7 million distinct CDR3 sequences, about 32% of them present only once. The data stem from a study of identical twins. Study-wide results and limits: Invariant MAIT and iNKT cells may have partly biased zero-insertion analyses. Clonotypes of the beta chain that were abundant in cord blood carried fewer insertions (memory repertoires showed none).

Donors were all healthy Caucasians. The receptor comes from a newborn girl in good health. Input material: cord blood.

Here the CDR3 reads CASSIVAGGSGELFF. DNA for the CDR3: TGTGCCAGCAGCATCGTTGCAGGGGGCTCCGGGGAGCTGTTTTTT. The genes are TRBV7-3 and TRBJ2-2; 8 positions agree with TRBD1. The length of the CDR3 is 15 residues. Germline V gene data show CDR1 as SGHTA and CDR2 as FQGTGA. The junction had 8 bases not matched to a gene; V was cut back by 5 bases and J by 6 bases.